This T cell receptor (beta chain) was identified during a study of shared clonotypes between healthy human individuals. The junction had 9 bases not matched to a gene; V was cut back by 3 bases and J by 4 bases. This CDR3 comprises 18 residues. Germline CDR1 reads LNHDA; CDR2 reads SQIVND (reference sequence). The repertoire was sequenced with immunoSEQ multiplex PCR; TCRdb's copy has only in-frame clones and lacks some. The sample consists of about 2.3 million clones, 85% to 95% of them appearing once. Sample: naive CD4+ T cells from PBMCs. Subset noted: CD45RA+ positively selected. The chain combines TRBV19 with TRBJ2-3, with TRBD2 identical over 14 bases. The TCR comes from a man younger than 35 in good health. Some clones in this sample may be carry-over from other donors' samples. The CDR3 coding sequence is TGTGCCAGTAGTATCCGGACTAGCGGGAGGCCAGGAGCAGATACGCAGTATTTT. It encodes CASSIRTSGRPGADTQYF.